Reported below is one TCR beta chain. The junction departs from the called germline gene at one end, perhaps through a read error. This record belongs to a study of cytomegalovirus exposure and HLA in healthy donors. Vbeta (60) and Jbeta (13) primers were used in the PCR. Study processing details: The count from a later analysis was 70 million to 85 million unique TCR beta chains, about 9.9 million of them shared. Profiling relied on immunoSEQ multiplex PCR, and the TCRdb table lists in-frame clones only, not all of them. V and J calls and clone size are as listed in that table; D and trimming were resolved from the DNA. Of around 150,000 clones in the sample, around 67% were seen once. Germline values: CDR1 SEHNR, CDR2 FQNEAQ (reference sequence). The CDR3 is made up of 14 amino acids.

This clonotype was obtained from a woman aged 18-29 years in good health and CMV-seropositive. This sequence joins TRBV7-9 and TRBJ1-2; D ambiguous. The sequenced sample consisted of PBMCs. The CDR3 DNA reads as TGTGCCAGCAGCTTAGTTCCGGGATTAAACTCGAGTGCCTTC. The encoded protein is CASSLVPGLNSSAF. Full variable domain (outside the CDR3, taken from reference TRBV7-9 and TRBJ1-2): DTGVSQNPRHKITKRGQNVTFRCDPISEHNRLYWYRQTLGQGPEFLTYFQNEAQLEKSRLLSDRFSAERPKGSFSTLEIQRTEQGDSAMYLCASSLVPGLNSSAFGSGTRLTVV.